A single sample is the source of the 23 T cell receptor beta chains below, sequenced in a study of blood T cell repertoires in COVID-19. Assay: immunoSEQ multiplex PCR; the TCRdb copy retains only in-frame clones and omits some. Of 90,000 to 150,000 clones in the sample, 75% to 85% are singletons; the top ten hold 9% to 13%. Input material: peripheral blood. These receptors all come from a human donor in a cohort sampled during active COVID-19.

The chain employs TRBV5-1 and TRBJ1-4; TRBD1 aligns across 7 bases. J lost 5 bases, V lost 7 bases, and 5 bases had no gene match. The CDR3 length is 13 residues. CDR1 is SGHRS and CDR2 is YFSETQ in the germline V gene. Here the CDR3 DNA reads TGCGCCAGCCGGACAGGTCCGAATGAAAAACTGTTTTTT. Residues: CASRTGPNEKLFF. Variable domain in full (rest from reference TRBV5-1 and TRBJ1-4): KAGVTQTPRYLIKTRGQQVTLSCSPISGHRSVSWYQQTPGQGLQFLFEYFSETQRNKGNFPGRFSGRQFSNSRSEMNVSTLELGDSALYLCASRTGPNEKLFFGSGTQLSVL.

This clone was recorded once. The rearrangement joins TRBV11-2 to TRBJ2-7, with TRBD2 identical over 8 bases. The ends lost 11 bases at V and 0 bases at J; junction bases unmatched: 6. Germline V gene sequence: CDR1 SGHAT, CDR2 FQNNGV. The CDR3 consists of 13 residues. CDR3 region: CAWGAGASYEQYF. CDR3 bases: TGTGCCTGGGGAGCGGGGGCCTCCTACGAGCAGTACTTC.

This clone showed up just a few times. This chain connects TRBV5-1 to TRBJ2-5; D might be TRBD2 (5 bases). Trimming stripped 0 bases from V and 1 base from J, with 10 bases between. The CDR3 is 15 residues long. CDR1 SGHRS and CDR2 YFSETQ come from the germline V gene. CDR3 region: CASSLGREPQETQYF. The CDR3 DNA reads TGCGCCAGCAGCTTGGGCCGGGAACCCCAAGAGACCCAGTACTTC.

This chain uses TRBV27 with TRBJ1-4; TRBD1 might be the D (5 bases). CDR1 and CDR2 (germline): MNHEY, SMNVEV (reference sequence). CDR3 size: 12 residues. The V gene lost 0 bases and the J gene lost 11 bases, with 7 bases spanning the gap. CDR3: CASSLSGGKLFF. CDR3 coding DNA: TGTGCCAGCAGTTTATCCGGGGGGAAACTGTTTTTT.

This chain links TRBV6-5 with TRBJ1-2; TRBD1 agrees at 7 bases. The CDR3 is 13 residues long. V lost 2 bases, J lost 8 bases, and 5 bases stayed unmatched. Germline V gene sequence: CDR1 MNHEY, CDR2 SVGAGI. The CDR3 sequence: CASSYRDREGYTF. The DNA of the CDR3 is TGTGCCAGCAGTTACCGGGACAGAGAGGGCTACACCTTC.

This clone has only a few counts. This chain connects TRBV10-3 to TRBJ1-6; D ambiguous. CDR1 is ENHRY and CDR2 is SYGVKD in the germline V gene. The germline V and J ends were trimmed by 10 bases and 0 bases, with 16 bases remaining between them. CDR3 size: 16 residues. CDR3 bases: TGTGCCACCCTTGCAGGCTCCGGCTCCTATAATTCACCCCTCCACTTT. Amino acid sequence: CATLAGSGSYNSPLHF.

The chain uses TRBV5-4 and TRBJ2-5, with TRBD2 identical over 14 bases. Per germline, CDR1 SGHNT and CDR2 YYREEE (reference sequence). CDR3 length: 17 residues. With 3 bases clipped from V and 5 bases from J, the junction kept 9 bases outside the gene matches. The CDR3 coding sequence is TGTGCCAGCAGCTCTGGACTAGCGGGGGGCCTATCGGAGACCCAGTACTTC. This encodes CASSSGLAGGLSETQYF.

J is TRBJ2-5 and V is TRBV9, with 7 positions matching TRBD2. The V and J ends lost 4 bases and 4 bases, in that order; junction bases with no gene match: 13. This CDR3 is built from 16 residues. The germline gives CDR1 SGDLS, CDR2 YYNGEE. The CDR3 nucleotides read TGTGCCAGCAGCTCGGCCGGGACTACGAAGGGAGAGACCCAGTACTTC. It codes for CASSSAGTTKGETQYF.

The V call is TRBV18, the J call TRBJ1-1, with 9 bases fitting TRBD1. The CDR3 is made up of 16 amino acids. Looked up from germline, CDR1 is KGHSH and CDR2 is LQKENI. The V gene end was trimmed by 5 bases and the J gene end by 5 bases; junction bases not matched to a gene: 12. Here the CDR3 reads CASSKPNTGGKTEAFF. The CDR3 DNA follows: TGTGCCAGCTCAAAACCGAATACAGGGGGCAAAACTGAAGCTTTCTTT.

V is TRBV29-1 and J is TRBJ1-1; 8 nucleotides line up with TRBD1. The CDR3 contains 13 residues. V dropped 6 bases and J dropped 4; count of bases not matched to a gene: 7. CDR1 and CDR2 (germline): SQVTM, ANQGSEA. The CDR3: CSVVGTGGTEAFF. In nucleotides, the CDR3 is TGCAGCGTCGTAGGGACAGGCGGCACTGAAGCTTTCTTT.

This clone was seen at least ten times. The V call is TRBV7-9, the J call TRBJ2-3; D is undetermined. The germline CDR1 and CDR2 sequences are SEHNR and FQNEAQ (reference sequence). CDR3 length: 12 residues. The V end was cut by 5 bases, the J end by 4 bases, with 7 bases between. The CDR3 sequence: CASSPIPDTQYF. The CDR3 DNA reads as TGTGCCAGCAGCCCCATCCCAGATACGCAGTATTTT.

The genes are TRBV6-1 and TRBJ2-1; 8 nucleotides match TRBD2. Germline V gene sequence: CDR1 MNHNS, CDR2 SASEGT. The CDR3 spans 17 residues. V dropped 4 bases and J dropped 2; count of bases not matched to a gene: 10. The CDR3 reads CASSAPIAGWAYNEQFF. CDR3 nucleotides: TGTGCCAGCAGTGCCCCTATAGCGGGGTGGGCCTACAATGAGCAGTTCTTC.

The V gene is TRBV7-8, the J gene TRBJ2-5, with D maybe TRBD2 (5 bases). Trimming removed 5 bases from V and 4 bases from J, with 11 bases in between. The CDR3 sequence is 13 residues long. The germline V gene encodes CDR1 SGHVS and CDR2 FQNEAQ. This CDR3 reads CASSRLAGETQYF. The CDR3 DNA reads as TGTGCCAGCAGCCGGCTGGCGGGAGAGACCCAGTACTTC.

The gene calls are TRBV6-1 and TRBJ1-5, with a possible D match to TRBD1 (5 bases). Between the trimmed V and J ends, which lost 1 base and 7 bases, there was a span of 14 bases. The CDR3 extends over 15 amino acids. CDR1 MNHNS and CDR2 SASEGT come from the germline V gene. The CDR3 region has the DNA TGTGCCAGCAGTGAAGGGGGGAGGGGACGACAGCCCCAGCATTTT. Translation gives CASSEGGRGRQPQHF.

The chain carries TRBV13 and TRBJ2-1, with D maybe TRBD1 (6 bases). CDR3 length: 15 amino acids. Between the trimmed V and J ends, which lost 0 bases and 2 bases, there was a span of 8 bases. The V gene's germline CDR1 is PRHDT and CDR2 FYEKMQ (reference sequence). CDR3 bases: TGTGCCAGCAGCTTAGGCCGGGACACCTACAATGAGCAGTTCTTC. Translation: CASSLGRDTYNEQFF. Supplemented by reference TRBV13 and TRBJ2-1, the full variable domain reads AAGVIQSPRHLIKEKRETATLKCYPIPRHDTVYWYQQGPGQDPQFLISFYEKMQSDKGSIPDRFSAQQFSDYHSELNMSSLELGDSALYFCASSLGRDTYNEQFFGPGTRLTVL.

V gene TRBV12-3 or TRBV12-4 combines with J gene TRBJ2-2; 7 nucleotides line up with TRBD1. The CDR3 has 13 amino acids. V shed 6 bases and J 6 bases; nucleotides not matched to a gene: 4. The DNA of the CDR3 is TGTGCCAGCAGCGCTCAGGGGGCCGGGGAGCTGTTTTTT. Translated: CASSAQGAGELFF.

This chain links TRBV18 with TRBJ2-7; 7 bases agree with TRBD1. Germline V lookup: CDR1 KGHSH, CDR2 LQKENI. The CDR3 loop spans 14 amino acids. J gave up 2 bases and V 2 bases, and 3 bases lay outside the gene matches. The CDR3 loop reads CASSPGDSPYEQYF. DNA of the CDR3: TGTGCCAGCTCACCAGGGGACAGTCCCTACGAGCAGTACTTC.

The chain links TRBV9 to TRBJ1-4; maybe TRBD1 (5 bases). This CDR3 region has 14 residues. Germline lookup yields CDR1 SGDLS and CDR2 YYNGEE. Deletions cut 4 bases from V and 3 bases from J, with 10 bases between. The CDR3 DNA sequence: TGTGCCAGCAGCCCGACAGTTCCTAATGAAAAACTGTTTTTT. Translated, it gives CASSPTVPNEKLFF.

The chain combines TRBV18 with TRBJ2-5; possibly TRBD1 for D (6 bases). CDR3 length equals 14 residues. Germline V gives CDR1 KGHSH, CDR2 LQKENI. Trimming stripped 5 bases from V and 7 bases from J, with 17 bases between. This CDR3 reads CASSKTGQILTQYF. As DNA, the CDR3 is TGTGCCAGCTCAAAGACAGGCCAGATACTGACCCAGTACTTC.

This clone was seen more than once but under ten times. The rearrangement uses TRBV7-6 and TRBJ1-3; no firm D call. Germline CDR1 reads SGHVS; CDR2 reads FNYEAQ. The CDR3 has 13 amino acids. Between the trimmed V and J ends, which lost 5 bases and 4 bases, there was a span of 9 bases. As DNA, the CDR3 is TGTGCCAGCAGCGCACTCGTCGGAAACACCATATATTTT. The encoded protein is CASSALVGNTIYF.

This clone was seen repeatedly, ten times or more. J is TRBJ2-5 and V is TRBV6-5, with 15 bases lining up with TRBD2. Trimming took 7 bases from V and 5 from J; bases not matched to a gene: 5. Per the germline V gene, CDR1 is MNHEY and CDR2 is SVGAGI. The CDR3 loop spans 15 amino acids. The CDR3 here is CASTTGLAGGETQYF. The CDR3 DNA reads TGTGCCAGCACCACCGGACTAGCGGGGGGGGAGACCCAGTACTTC.

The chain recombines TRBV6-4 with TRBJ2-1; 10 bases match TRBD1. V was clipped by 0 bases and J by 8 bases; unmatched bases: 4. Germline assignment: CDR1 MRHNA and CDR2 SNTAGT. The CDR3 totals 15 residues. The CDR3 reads CASSDSTGGADEQFF. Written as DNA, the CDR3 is TGTGCCAGCAGTGACTCGACAGGGGGCGCGGATGAGCAGTTCTTC.

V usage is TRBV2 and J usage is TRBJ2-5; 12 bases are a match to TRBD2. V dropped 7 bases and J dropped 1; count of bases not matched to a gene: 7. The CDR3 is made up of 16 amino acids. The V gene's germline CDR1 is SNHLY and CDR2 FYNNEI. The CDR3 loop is CASNRLAGATQETQYF. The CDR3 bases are TGTGCCAGCAACCGACTAGCGGGGGCAACCCAAGAGACCCAGTACTTC. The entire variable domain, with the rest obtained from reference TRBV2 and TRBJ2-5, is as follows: EPEVTQTPSHQVTQMGQEVILRCVPISNHLYFYWYRQILGQKVEFLVSFYNNEISEKSEIFDDQFSVERPDGSNFTLKIRSTKLEDSAMYFCASNRLAGATQETQYFGPGTRLLVL.